These T cell receptor beta chains were read from a single sample in a study of CD8+ T cells in alopecia areata. Produced via immunoSEQ multiplex PCR; TCRdb's table is partial and in-frame only. Of roughly 150,000 clones in the sample, about 87% are singletons; the top ten hold roughly 15%. The source was CD8+ T cells sorted from blood, collected at week 0. The receptors stem from a human donor with alopecia areata. Each CDR3 is given with its conserved first and last residue. Fields, in order: J gene, clone size, D gene, V gene, CDR3 protein, CDR3 DNA. The D gene is left open where the match is weak. Rows give clone size only sometimes, using once, few, many, or a class for an expanded clone.

>TRBJ1-5|.|TRBD1|TRBV6-6
CASSYDRENQPQHF
TGTGCCAGCAGTTATGACAGGGAGAATCAGCCCCAGCATTTT
>TRBJ2-7|.|.|TRBV13
CASSLGLSTVGEQYF
TGTGCCAGCAGCTTAGGGTTATCCACAGTGGGCGAGCAGTACTTC
>TRBJ2-5|.|.|TRBV7-6
CASSLDRVLETQYF
TGTGCCAGCAGCTTAGACCGGGTGTTGGAGACCCAGTACTTC
>TRBJ1-5|.|.|TRBV29-1
CSVGTPSNQPQHF
TGCAGCGTTGGGACACCCAGCAATCAGCCCCAGCATTTT
>TRBJ1-2|once|.|TRBV7-9
CASSLSETIYGYTF
TGTGCCAGCAGCTTATCCGAGACTATCTATGGCTACACCTTC
>TRBJ2-7|few|TRBD2|TRBV7-9
CASSLAGLAGAYGDEQYF
TGTGCCAGCAGCTTAGCGGGGTTAGCGGGGGCCTACGGAGACGAGCAGTACTTC
>TRBJ2-7|.|.|TRBV11-2
CASSLDIYREVGEQYF
TGTGCCAGCAGCTTAGATATATACAGGGAGGTCGGGGAGCAGTACTTC
>TRBJ2-5|few|.|TRBV5-4
CASSPDGTAGYF
TGTGCCAGCAGCCCGGACGGGACGGCGGGGTACTTC
>TRBJ1-2|.|.|TRBV10-2
CASGPTNYGYTF
TGCGCCAGTGGGCCCACCAACTATGGCTACACCTTC
>TRBJ2-1|.|.|TRBV5-1
CASSLAVAADEQFF
TGCGCCAGCAGCTTGGCCGTGGCAGCGGATGAGCAGTTCTTC
>TRBJ2-3|.|.|TRBV7-9
CASSLTEEDTQYF
TGTGCCAGCAGCTTAACAGAAGAAGATACGCAGTATTTT
>TRBJ2-7|.|TRBD1|TRBV28
CASSQTQGFYEQYF
TGTGCCAGCAGTCAAACACAGGGGTTCTACGAGCAGTACTTC
>TRBJ2-1|few|.|TRBV7-8
CASSLARDYEQFF
TGTGCCAGCAGCTTAGCGCGGGACTATGAGCAGTTCTTC
>TRBJ2-3|.|.|TRBV11-2
CASSLSGPDTQYF
TGTGCCAGCAGCTTGTCTGGGCCAGATACGCAGTATTTT
>TRBJ1-1|.|.|TRBV27
CASSLSGVTEAFF
TGTGCCAGCAGTTTATCGGGGGTGACTGAAGCTTTCTTT
>TRBJ1-1|.|.|TRBV4-1
CASSQAVEAFF
TGCGCCAGCAGCCAGGCCGTTGAAGCTTTCTTT
>TRBJ2-6|.|.|TRBV6-5
CASSYSSGANVPTF
TGTGCCAGCAGTTATAGCTCTGGGGCCAACGTCCCGACTTTC
>TRBJ2-3|few|TRBD2|TRBV5-4
CASSNWPGLAGADTQYF
TGTGCCAGCAGCAATTGGCCGGGACTAGCGGGGGCAGATACGCAGTATTTT
>TRBJ2-2|.|.|TRBV9
CASSSQRGQPNTGELFF
TGTGCCAGCAGCTCTCAAAGGGGTCAGCCGAACACCGGGGAGCTGTTTTTT
>TRBJ1-2|.|TRBD1|TRBV5-1
CASSLTGGPYGYTF
TGCGCCAGCAGCCTGACAGGGGGGCCATATGGCTACACCTTC
>TRBJ2-7|.|.|TRBV27
CASSPPPEQYF
TGTGCCAGCAGTCCCCCTCCCGAGCAGTACTTC
>TRBJ2-7|.|TRBD1|TRBV27
CASIRQGASEQYF
TGTGCCAGCATCCGACAGGGGGCGAGCGAGCAGTACTTC
>TRBJ2-3|.|.|TRBV5-4
CASSWGTEVTDTQYF
TGTGCCAGCAGCTGGGGGACGGAGGTCACAGATACGCAGTATTTT
>TRBJ2-2|.|TRBD2|TRBV5-4
CASSVGLAGTGELFF
TGTGCCAGCAGCGTGGGACTAGCGGGGACCGGGGAGCTGTTTTTT
>TRBJ2-7|.|.|TRBV7-6
CASSLAADYEQYF
TGTGCCAGCAGCTTGGCTGCCGACTACGAGCAGTACTTC
>TRBJ2-7|.|TRBD2|TRBV19
CASSALAGLDEQYF
TGTGCCAGTAGTGCCCTAGCGGGGTTGGACGAGCAGTACTTC
>TRBJ2-5|once|.|TRBV2
CASSDVRTGETQYF
TGTGCCAGCAGTGATGTCAGAACAGGGGAGACCCAGTACTTC
>TRBJ2-1|.|TRBD2|TRBV7-3
CASSPDRSGTFNEQFF
TGTGCCAGCAGCCCGGACCGGAGCGGGACCTTCAATGAGCAGTTCTTC
>TRBJ2-3|.|TRBD1|TRBV5-1
CASNGDRGPSDTQYF
TGCGCCAGCAACGGGGACAGGGGGCCCTCAGATACGCAGTATTTT
>TRBJ2-1|.|TRBD1|TRBV5-1
CASSLGQGARVNEQFF
TGCGCCAGCAGCTTGGGACAGGGGGCCCGGGTGAATGAGCAGTTCTTC
>TRBJ2-1|.|TRBD2|TRBV6-5
CASSYAGLAGEQFF
TGTGCCAGCAGTTACGCGGGACTAGCAGGGGAGCAGTTCTTC
>TRBJ2-3|.|.|TRBV19
CASSIDREDLDTQYF
TGTGCCAGTAGTATCGACAGGGAGGACTTAGATACGCAGTATTTT
>TRBJ2-7|.|.|TRBV29-1
CSAIPSGQGRYYEQYF
TGCAGCGCTATTCCGTCAGGGCAGGGGCGGTACTACGAGCAGTACTTC
>TRBJ1-3|.|.|TRBV11-2
CASSATRGNSGNTIYF
TGTGCCAGCAGCGCGACGCGGGGGAACTCTGGAAACACCATATATTTT
>TRBJ2-3|.|TRBD2|TRBV5-1
CASSLGSSGTDTQYF
TGCGCCAGCAGCTTGGGGAGTAGCGGGACAGATACGCAGTATTTT
>TRBJ1-6|once|.|TRBV7-8
CASSLEARSSYNSPLHF
TGTGCCAGCAGCTTAGAGGCCAGGAGCTCCTATAATTCACCCCTCCACTTT
>TRBJ2-7|.|TRBD2|TRBV4-1
CASSPLAGGPYEQYF
TGCGCCAGCAGCCCCCTAGCGGGAGGGCCTTACGAGCAGTACTTC
>TRBJ1-5|once|.|TRBV27
CASSFTGYQPQHF
TGTGCCAGCAGTTTCACAGGGTATCAGCCCCAGCATTTT
>TRBJ1-1|.|.|TRBV9
CASSPYGDTEAFF
TGTGCCAGCAGCCCGTACGGGGACACTGAAGCTTTCTTT